This T cell receptor beta chain was sequenced during a study of blood T cell repertoires in COVID-19. Clones were read by immunoSEQ multiplex PCR, and TCRdb kept only the in-frame ones, dropping some. The sample lists about 140,000 clones, about 86% occurring once. In germline, CDR1 is SGHKS, CDR2 YYEKEE (reference sequence). V was pared by 0 bases and J by 4 bases, with 11 bases between. The CDR3 has 16 residues. This chain joins TRBV5-5 and TRBJ2-6; unclear D gene. Sequenced sample: peripheral blood. This receptor was obtained from a woman aged 55-70 years with acute or convalescent COVID-19. The CDR3 bases are TGTGCCAGCAGCTTGGCTTTGCGGCGCGGGGCCAACGTCCTGACTTTC. Amino acid sequence: CASSLALRRGANVLTF.